This T cell receptor beta chain comes out of a study of blood T cell repertoires in COVID-19. Study background: COVID-19 samples collected from the United States, Italy and Spain covered acute and convalescent phases. In each case, the material was cDNA or gDNA derived from T cells, B-cell-depleted T cells, or PBMCs.

Per the original data handling: Amplified reference gene primers provided the basis for estimating nucleated cell counts. The assay was immunoSEQ multiplex PCR, and TCRdb's table has in-frame clones only and misses some. The V and J calls and the clone size are those of that table, but D and trimming were determined from the DNA. The sample consists of around 200,000 clones, 87% of them appearing once. Losses at the gene ends were 2 bases for V and 5 bases for J; bases not matched to a gene: 2. Germline CDR1 and CDR2: SGHTA and FQGNSA. CDR3 length: 13 amino acids. Sequencing was performed on peripheral blood. This sequence joins TRBV7-2 and TRBJ2-5; the match to TRBD2 covers 7 bases. The receptor was isolated from a woman aged 18-29 years who had recovered from COVID-19. CDR3 loop: CASSLSGGETQYF. CDR3 sequence (DNA): TGTGCCAGCAGCTTATCGGGAGGTGAGACCCAGTACTTC.